One sample yielded the 9 T cell receptor beta chains listed below, sequenced in a study of a mutant IDH1 vaccine in newly diagnosed glioma. Indicated time point: baseline, week 1 (first vaccination visit). The treatment here: pre-vaccination baseline after standard-of-care therapy. Assay used: immunoSEQ multiplex PCR; TCRdb lists only in-frame clones, some missing. The profile shows 65,000 to 70,000 clones, just over 85% of them singletons. Sequenced here: PBMCs, sampled from a glioma patient treated with radiotherapy, temozolomide or both. The source of these receptors is a man aged 25 to 40 with glioma.

V and J are TRBV28 and TRBJ2-7; TRBD2 matches at 7 bases. V gave up 7 bases and J gave up 3 bases; unmatched junction bases: 12. Germline assignment: CDR1 MDHEN and CDR2 SYDVKM. The CDR3 extends over 15 amino acids. The CDR3 region has the DNA TGTGCCAGCAACCCTATAAGGGGAGGGGTCTACGAGCAGTACTTC. Amino acids: CASNPIRGGVYEQYF.

The chain links TRBV19 to TRBJ2-7; no clear D. The germline V gene has CDR1 LNHDA and CDR2 SQIVND (reference sequence). The length of the CDR3 is 13 residues. Trimming stripped 2 bases from V and 5 bases from J, with 10 bases between. The DNA for the CDR3 is TGTGCCAGTAGTATACGCCTGGGTGACGAGCAGTACTTC. It encodes CASSIRLGDEQYF.

The chain recombines TRBV15 with TRBJ1-1; D unresolved. CDR3 length: 12 amino acids. V lost 2 bases, J lost 5 bases, and 6 bases lay in between. Germline V lookup: CDR1 LNHNV, CDR2 YYDKDF (reference sequence). This CDR3 is CATSRRGTEAFF. As DNA, the CDR3 is TGTGCCACCAGCAGACGGGGTACTGAAGCTTTCTTT. Looking up the rest from reference TRBV15 and TRBJ1-1 gives the full variable domain: DAMVIQNPRYQVTQFGKPVTLSCSQTLNHNVMYWYQQKSSQAPKLLFHYYDKDFNNEADTPDNFQSRRPNTSFCFLDIRSPGLGDTAMYLCATSRRGTEAFFGQGTRLTVV.

V usage is TRBV2 and J usage is TRBJ2-1; no clear D. CDR1 SNHLY and CDR2 FYNNEI come from the germline V gene. The CDR3 sequence is 16 residues long. The V end lost 3 bases, the J end lost 4 bases, and 16 bases lay between the germline ends. The CDR3 sequence: CASSDVTQIFYNEQFF. CDR3 nucleotides: TGTGCCAGCAGTGATGTGACTCAGATTTTTTACAATGAGCAGTTCTTC.

The chain uses TRBV6-1 and TRBJ1-3; TRBD1 might be the D (6 bases). CDR1 and CDR2 (germline): MNHNS, SASEGT. V dropped 8 bases and J dropped 3 bases, with 14 bases sitting between them. This CDR3 comprises 14 residues. The CDR3 sequence is CASGAGAIGNTIYF. The CDR3 nucleotides are TGTGCCAGCGGAGCAGGGGCGATTGGAAACACCATATATTTT.

The chain uses TRBV5-1 and TRBJ2-3; D remains ambiguous. Trimming stripped 4 bases from V and 1 base from J, with 13 bases between. Germline V gene data show CDR1 as SGHRS and CDR2 as YFSETQ. This CDR3 is 15 amino acids long. The CDR3 region is CASSEEVVGTDTQYF. The DNA of the CDR3 is TGCGCCAGCAGCGAGGAAGTGGTAGGCACAGATACGCAGTATTTT.

This chain joins TRBV6-1 and TRBJ1-5, with 9 bases fitting TRBD1. After removal of 8 bases from V and 7 bases from J, the junction contained 6 bases not matched to a gene. The CDR3 is 13 residues long. Germline V CDR1 and CDR2: MNHNS, SASEGT. CDR3 sequence reads: CASGDRGYQPQHF. In DNA, the CDR3 is TGTGCCAGCGGAGACAGGGGGTACCAGCCCCAGCATTTT.

The chain links TRBV2 to TRBJ1-2, with D hard to call. The CDR3 runs 14 residues. Germline-derived CDR1 and CDR2 are SNHLY and FYNNEI. V lost 2 bases to trimming and J lost 1 base, with 8 bases between them. DNA for the CDR3: TGTGCCAGCAGTGAACCAATAGTTAACTATGGCTACACCTTC. Its protein is CASSEPIVNYGYTF.

This chain links TRBV6-1 with TRBJ1-5; no reliable D call. The germline V gene has CDR1 MNHNS and CDR2 SASEGT. The CDR3 is 15 amino acids. V lost 4 bases, J lost 0 bases, and 10 bases lay in between. CDR3 nucleotide sequence: TGTGCCAGCAGTGTCAGGTTCGATAGCAATCAGCCCCAGCATTTT. Protein: CASSVRFDSNQPQHF.